One and the same sample provided the 10 T cell receptor beta chains below, sequenced in a study of T cells in Graves' hyperthyroidism and ophthalmopathy. Amplification targeted TCR beta CDR3 regions from RNA transcripts. The HTBI primer set was used in a first-round RT-PCR of the TCR CDR3. MiXCR, applied by TCRdb to the multiplex PCR reads, yields one record per CDR3 protein. The table includes some 770,000 distinct CDR3 sequences, about a sixth detected once. Sequenced input: blood. These receptor sequences come from a man aged 18 to 29 with Graves' hyperthyroidism.

This clonotype was detected many times. This chain joins TRBV20-1 and TRBJ2-3; weak D call: TRBD2 (5 bases). Germline values: CDR1 DFQATT, CDR2 SNEGSKA (reference sequence). V shed 0 bases and J shed 5 bases, with 9 bases lying between them. CDR3 length: 13 residues. For the CDR3, the DNA is TGCAGTGCTAGAGATGGCGGGTTAGATACGCAGTATTTT. This translates into CSARDGGLDTQYF.

In its sample, this clonotype was seen a few times. J is TRBJ2-3 and V is TRBV20-1, with D perhaps TRBD1 or TRBD2 (7 bases each). The CDR3 runs to 14 residues. V was trimmed by 6 bases and J by 3 bases, leaving 16 bases between them. Germline V gene sequence: CDR1 DFQATT, CDR2 SNEGSKA (reference sequence). CDR3: CSAQGGTITDTQYF. The CDR3 DNA reads as TGCAGTGCCCAGGGGGGGACAATAACAGATACGCAGTATTTT.

This clonotype was seen a few times. The chain recombines TRBV7-9 with TRBJ2-5; D possibly corresponds to TRBD1 (5 bases). Germline assignment: CDR1 SEHNR and CDR2 FQNEAQ (reference sequence). The V end was cut by 5 bases, the J end by 3 bases, with 16 bases between. CDR3 length: 15 residues. The CDR3 DNA is TGTGCCAGCAGCGAACGGAAGGGGCAGGAAGAGACCCAGTACTTC. It is translated as CASSERKGQEETQYF.

The CDR3: CASSLGPGQSSYNEQFF. CDR3 coding DNA: TGTGCCAGCAGCTTAGGCCCGGGACAGAGCTCCTACAATGAGCAGTTCTTC. This sequence joins TRBV11-2 and TRBJ2-1; 7 bases map to TRBD1. Germline CDR1 and CDR2: SGHAT and FQNNGV. There are 17 residues in the CDR3. V gave up 1 base and J gave up 0 bases; unmatched junction bases: 6.

This clonotype was recorded a few times. The V gene is TRBV11-3, the J gene TRBJ2-1; 8 nucleotides line up with TRBD1. This CDR3 has 17 amino acids. CDR1 is SGHNT, CDR2 YENEEA, per germline. The V segment lost 0 bases and the J segment 7 bases; nucleotides outside the gene matches: 11. This chain's CDR3 is CASSLDQWQGARNEQFF. The CDR3 DNA follows: TGTGCCAGCAGCTTAGATCAATGGCAGGGGGCGCGAAATGAGCAGTTCTTC.

This clonotype has a count of ten or more. V is TRBV20-1 and J is TRBJ1-2; D is ambiguous. In germline, CDR1 is DFQATT, CDR2 SNEGSKA (reference sequence). V gave up 5 bases and J gave up 2 bases, with 21 bases separating them. The CDR3 covers 16 residues. For the CDR3, the DNA is TGCAGTGCTCCCTCAGGCCGTTGGGCGCGGAACTATGGCTACACCTTC. Translating it yields CSAPSGRWARNYGYTF.

The V and J genes are TRBV5-1 and TRBJ2-7; 13 nucleotides line up with TRBD2. This CDR3 contains 15 residues. The germline V gene has CDR1 SGHRS and CDR2 YFSETQ. The J segment lost 5 bases and the V segment lost 3 bases, leaving 5 bases of the junction unmatched. CDR3 protein: CASSSGTSGINEQYF. The CDR3 DNA follows: TGCGCCAGCAGCTCAGGGACTAGCGGGATCAACGAGCAGTACTTC.

The sample holds a few counts of this clonotype. The V gene is TRBV19, the J gene TRBJ2-1; 16 bases map to TRBD2. CDR1 is LNHDA and CDR2 is SQIVND in the germline V gene (reference sequence). This CDR3 is 16 amino acids long. The J segment lost 9 bases and the V segment lost 8 bases, leaving 10 bases of the junction unmatched. CDR3 DNA: TGTGCCAGTCGCGGGACTAGCGGGAGGGGATTAAGTGAGCAGTTCTTC. Protein product: CASRGTSGRGLSEQFF.

This clonotype was counted ten times or more. V and J are TRBV12-3 or TRBV12-4 and TRBJ2-1; 8 bases fit TRBD1. With V trimmed by 5 bases and J by 3 bases, 6 bases remained unmatched. CDR3 length equals 15 residues. CDR3 coding DNA: TGTGCCAGCAGTCCACCGGGACAGGTCTACAATGAGCAGTTCTTC. Its protein is CASSPPGQVYNEQFF.

This clonotype was detected ten times or more. The rearrangement links TRBV10-3 to TRBJ2-3, with D possibly matching TRBD1 (6 bases). CDR3 length equals 13 residues. The V end was cut by 6 bases, the J end by 5 bases, with 12 bases between. Germline V gene data show CDR1 as ENHRY and CDR2 as SYGVKD. The CDR3 bases are TGTGCCATCAGCGGACAGTATCTAGATACGCAGTATTTT. Translating it yields CAISGQYLDTQYF.